Listed below are T cell receptor beta chains from one sample, sequenced in a study of T cell changes during pregnancy in multiple sclerosis. The assay was immunoSEQ multiplex PCR, and TCRdb's table has in-frame clones only and misses some. The sample shows around 20,000 clones, about 90% of them seen only once. The sequenced sample was CD4+ T cells from peripheral blood mononuclear cells, obtained in the third trimester of pregnancy. The receptor source for this set is a female donor in good health, enrolled as a control in a pregnancy study. CDR3s include the opening cysteine and the closing phenylalanine or tryptophan. The D gene is left open where the match is weak. The size field is filled for only some rows; it gives once, few, many or a size class.

once	TRBV11-2	NA	TRBJ2-1	CASSSTGRGRNEQFF	TGTGCCAGCAGCTCCACAGGGCGGGGGAGGAATGAGCAGTTCTTC
NA	TRBV7-2	NA	TRBJ1-5	CASSLAGISNQPQHF	TGTGCCAGCAGCTTGGCGGGGATTAGCAATCAGCCCCAGCATTTT
NA	TRBV6-1	NA	TRBJ1-1	CASSEWLGDISTEAFF	TGTGCCAGCAGTGAATGGTTGGGGGACATTTCCACTGAAGCTTTCTTT
once	TRBV5-4	TRBD2	TRBJ2-1	CASSLAAGGLFNEQFF	TGTGCCAGCAGCTTGGCAGCGGGGGGGCTTTTTAATGAGCAGTTCTTC
NA	TRBV6-4	NA	TRBJ2-1	CASSEGAGSYNEQFF	TGTGCCAGCAGTGAAGGAGCGGGCTCCTACAATGAGCAGTTCTTC
NA	TRBV6-5	NA	TRBJ1-1	CASSYRRGAKGTEAFF	TGTGCCAGCAGTTACAGGCGCGGGGCCAAAGGGACTGAAGCTTTCTTT
NA	TRBV28	NA	TRBJ1-2	CASSLPGLTIYGYTF	TGTGCCAGCAGTCTACCGGGACTCACCATCTATGGCTACACCTTC
NA	TRBV11-2	NA	TRBJ2-3	CASSLRGKSTDTQYF	TGTGCCAGCAGCTTACGGGGGAAGAGCACAGATACGCAGTATTTT
NA	TRBV5-6	NA	TRBJ1-2	CASSRPGVEGYTF	TGTGCCAGCAGCCGACCAGGGGTGGAGGGCTACACCTTC
NA	TRBV4-3	NA	TRBJ2-1	CASSQGAVDNEQFF	TGCGCCAGCAGCCAAGGGGCTGTCGACAATGAGCAGTTCTTC
NA	TRBV11-2	TRBD2	TRBJ2-3	CASRRPGTSGREADTQYF	TGTGCCAGCAGGCGCCCCGGGACTAGCGGGAGGGAGGCAGATACGCAGTATTTT
NA	TRBV4-1	NA	TRBJ1-1	CASSHPTLGGVGTEAFF	TGCGCCAGCAGCCACCCGACTCTCGGAGGGGTTGGCACTGAAGCTTTCTTT
NA	TRBV5-1	TRBD1	TRBJ1-1	CASSLGQGTPNTEAFF	TGCGCCAGCAGCTTGGGACAGGGGACCCCGAACACTGAAGCTTTCTTT
NA	TRBV29-1	TRBD2	TRBJ2-7	CSVETSGGSYEQYF	TGCAGCGTTGAGACTAGCGGAGGGTCCTACGAGCAGTACTTC
NA	TRBV6-1	NA	TRBJ2-7	CASREEPYEQYF	TGTGCCAGCAGGGAGGAGCCCTACGAGCAGTACTTC
NA	TRBV12-5	TRBD1	TRBJ1-1	CASGLAPGQGARTEAFF	TGTGCTAGTGGTTTGGCCCCGGGACAGGGGGCGCGGACTGAAGCTTTCTTT
NA	TRBV6-1	NA	TRBJ1-2	CASSPGRANYGYTF	TGTGCCAGCAGCCCGGGCAGGGCTAACTATGGCTACACCTTC
NA	TRBV6-4	TRBD2	TRBJ2-1	CASSETGGRNNEQFF	TGTGCCAGCAGTGAAACGGGAGGGCGGAACAATGAGCAGTTCTTC
NA	TRBV28	TRBD2	TRBJ2-2	CASSVRLATNTGELFF	TGTGCCAGCAGTGTCAGACTAGCGACGAACACCGGGGAGCTGTTTTTT
NA	TRBV19	NA	TRBJ1-5	CASSPRSGQPQHF	TGTGCCAGTAGTCCAAGGTCGGGGCAGCCCCAGCATTTT
once	TRBV28	TRBD2	TRBJ2-1	CASTTGGGTHNEQFF	TGTGCCAGCACCACCGGGGGGGGAACCCACAATGAGCAGTTCTTC
NA	TRBV5-5	TRBD1	TRBJ2-7	CASSAGTAPTYEQYF	TGTGCCAGCAGCGCCGGGACAGCTCCTACCTACGAGCAGTACTTC
NA	TRBV29-1	NA	TRBJ1-2	CSVMTDNYGYTF	TGCAGCGTGATGACAGATAACTATGGCTACACCTTC
NA	TRBV5-6	TRBD2	TRBJ2-3	CASSSSGRATDTQYF	TGTGCCAGCAGCTCTAGCGGGAGGGCCACAGATACGCAGTATTTT
NA	TRBV19	NA	TRBJ1-5	CATLGQNQPQHF	TGTGCCACCTTAGGACAGAATCAGCCCCAGCATTTT
NA	TRBV10-3	NA	TRBJ2-1	CATRGEALSYNEQFF	TGTGCCACCCGCGGGGAAGCACTATCCTACAATGAGCAGTTCTTC
NA	TRBV7-2	NA	TRBJ2-2	CASSLSVTGELFF	TGTGCCAGCAGCTTGAGCGTTACCGGGGAGCTGTTTTTT
NA	TRBV5-1	TRBD1	TRBJ2-1	CASSAGTVDEQFF	TGCGCCAGCAGCGCCGGGACAGTGGATGAGCAGTTCTTC
few	TRBV15	NA	TRBJ1-1	CATSRVEQFNTEAFF	TGTGCCACCAGCAGAGTCGAACAGTTTAACACTGAAGCTTTCTTT
once	TRBV6-4	NA	TRBJ2-7	CASSPQGRGYEQYF	TGTGCCAGCAGTCCACAGGGAAGGGGCTACGAGCAGTACTTC
NA	TRBV7-9	NA	TRBJ2-1	CASSLLDHEQFF	TGTGCCAGCAGCTTATTAGATCATGAGCAGTTCTTC
NA	TRBV7-9	TRBD1	TRBJ1-2	CASSPDEGANGYTF	TGTGCCAGCAGCCCTGACGAGGGGGCGAATGGCTACACCTTC
NA	TRBV29-1	TRBD2	TRBJ2-1	CSVEASGSSYNEQFF	TGCAGCGTTGAAGCTAGCGGGAGCTCCTACAATGAGCAGTTCTTC
NA	TRBV5-1	NA	TRBJ1-6	CASSSTQGSYNSPLHF	TGCGCCAGCAGCTCGACACAGGGCTCCTATAATTCACCCCTCCACTTT
NA	TRBV4-2	NA	TRBJ1-5	CASSPAGGDQPQHF	TGTGCCAGCAGCCCAGCTGGGGGGGATCAGCCCCAGCATTTT
once	TRBV15	NA	TRBJ1-1	CATSRDLDMNTEAFF	TGTGCCACCAGCAGAGATTTAGATATGAACACTGAAGCTTTCTTT
NA	TRBV19	TRBD2	TRBJ2-1	CASRLAGGPLDEQFF	TGTGCCAGTAGACTAGCGGGGGGGCCCTTAGATGAGCAGTTCTTC
NA	TRBV4-2	NA	TRBJ2-5	CASSQDRSGVETQYF	TGTGCCAGCAGCCAAGATCGATCGGGAGTTGAGACCCAGTACTTC
NA	TRBV7-2	NA	TRBJ1-3	CASSLASPGSGNTIYF	TGTGCCAGCAGCTTAGCGTCTCCAGGGTCCGGAAACACCATATATTTT
NA	TRBV30	TRBD1	TRBJ2-5	CAWRRGPGTQYF	TGTGCCTGGAGGAGGGGGCCAGGGACCCAGTACTTC
NA	TRBV4-1	TRBD1	TRBJ1-5	CASSPRTGAQPQHF	TGCGCCAGCAGCCCAAGGACAGGGGCCCAGCCCCAGCATTTT
NA	TRBV15	NA	TRBJ2-1	CATSREFSFNEQFF	TGTGCCACCAGCAGAGAATTTTCGTTCAATGAGCAGTTCTTC
NA	TRBV28	TRBD1	TRBJ2-7	CASSLWGQGAVEQYF	TGTGCCAGCAGTCTCTGGGGACAGGGGGCTGTCGAGCAGTACTTC
NA	TRBV28	TRBD2	TRBJ2-3	CASSSVGLAGTDTQYF	TGTGCCAGCAGTTCTGTGGGACTAGCGGGCACAGATACGCAGTATTTT
NA	TRBV15	NA	TRBJ1-5	CATSRDRKASNQPQHF	TGTGCCACCAGCAGAGATCGCAAAGCTAGCAATCAGCCCCAGCATTTT
NA	TRBV4-1	TRBD2	TRBJ2-3	CASSQEGRTSGTDTQYF	TGCGCCAGCAGCCAAGAAGGAAGGACTAGCGGCACAGATACGCAGTATTTT
once	TRBV7-3	TRBD1	TRBJ2-5	CASSSDRGQETQYF	TGTGCCAGCAGCTCGGACAGGGGGCAGGAGACCCAGTACTTC
NA	TRBV28	NA	TRBJ2-7	CASRGPWREQYF	TGTGCCAGCAGGGGCCCCTGGCGCGAGCAGTACTTC
NA	TRBV2	NA	TRBJ1-6	CASSSRDKNSPLHF	TGTGCCAGCAGTTCCCGGGACAAAAACTCACCCCTCCACTTT
NA	TRBV18	NA	TRBJ2-1	CASSPPLLASNNEQFF	TGTGCCAGCTCACCACCGCTACTTGCTTCCAACAATGAGCAGTTCTTC
NA	TRBV6-6	TRBD1	TRBJ2-7	CATSSDRGEQYF	TGTGCCACCTCCTCGGACAGGGGCGAGCAGTACTTC